Listed below are T cell receptor beta chains from one sample, sequenced in a study of identical twins. TCRdb redid the calling of the 5' RACE reads with MiXCR, one entry per CDR3 protein. The table lists roughly 470,000 distinct CDR3 sequences, around an eighth of them singletons. These records were also assigned to another study, of yellow fever vaccine responses in identical twins.

Specimen: CD4+ T cells sorted from blood. The receptors stem from a woman younger than 35 in good health. CDR3s include the opening cysteine and the closing phenylalanine or tryptophan. The D gene is left open where the match is weak. Size is stated for part of the rows, as once, few or many counts, or as a class when the clone is expanded.

clone_size: .
d_call: TRBD2
j_call: TRBJ2-3
v_call: TRBV7-2
cdr3_aa: CASSLSSGSVDTQYF
cdr3_nt: TGTGCCAGCAGCCTATCTAGCGGGTCTGTAGATACGCAGTATTTT

clone_size: many
d_call: .
j_call: TRBJ2-1
v_call: TRBV5-1
cdr3_aa: CASGPINEQFF
cdr3_nt: TGCGCCAGCGGACCTATAAATGAGCAGTTCTTC

clone_size: .
d_call: TRBD1
j_call: TRBJ2-7
v_call: TRBV6-2/TRBV6-3
cdr3_aa: CASSPSATGFGVYEQYF
cdr3_nt: TGTGCCAGCAGCCCCAGTGCGACAGGGTTTGGGGTCTACGAGCAGTACTTC

clone_size: few
d_call: .
j_call: TRBJ1-1
v_call: TRBV6-5
cdr3_aa: CASSYTAMNTEAFF
cdr3_nt: TGTGCCAGCAGTTACACAGCCATGAACACTGAAGCTTTCTTT

clone_size: few
d_call: .
j_call: TRBJ2-1
v_call: TRBV6-1
cdr3_aa: CASYQWARGLSSRNEQFF
cdr3_nt: TGTGCCAGCTACCAATGGGCGAGGGGCCTCAGCTCGAGGAATGAGCAGTTCTTC

clone_size: .
d_call: TRBD1
j_call: TRBJ2-5
v_call: TRBV20-1
cdr3_aa: CCARVGYGQGEETQYF
cdr3_nt: TGCTGTGCTAGAGTTGGTTACGGACAGGGGGAAGAGACCCAGTACTTC

clone_size: .
d_call: .
j_call: TRBJ2-3
v_call: TRBV29-1
cdr3_aa: CSVGRVADSYF
cdr3_nt: TGCAGCGTTGGGAGGGTGGCAGACTCGTATTTT

clone_size: many
d_call: .
j_call: TRBJ2-7
v_call: TRBV5-1
cdr3_aa: CASSLHRDSYEQYF
cdr3_nt: TGCGCCAGCAGCTTACACCGGGATTCCTACGAGCAGTACTTC

clone_size: .
d_call: .
j_call: TRBJ2-5
v_call: TRBV20-1
cdr3_aa: CSAPMGSGPQETQYF
cdr3_nt: TGCAGTGCCCCGATGGGTAGCGGTCCCCAAGAGACCCAGTACTTC

clone_size: few
d_call: .
j_call: TRBJ1-1
v_call: TRBV7-2
cdr3_aa: CASSRLTEAFF
cdr3_nt: TGTGCCAGCAGTCGATTGACTGAAGCTTTCTTT

clone_size: few
d_call: .
j_call: TRBJ1-5
v_call: TRBV6-1
cdr3_aa: CASSEGGFSNQPQHF
cdr3_nt: TGTGCCAGCAGTGAAGGGGGATTCAGCAATCAGCCCCAGCATTTT

clone_size: few
d_call: .
j_call: TRBJ2-7
v_call: TRBV24-1
cdr3_aa: CATSDPRREGAVEQYF
cdr3_nt: TGTGCCACCAGTGATCCGCGGCGTGAGGGCGCCGTCGAGCAGTACTTC

clone_size: .
d_call: TRBD2
j_call: TRBJ2-3
v_call: TRBV14
cdr3_aa: CASSQELGTRDTQYF
cdr3_nt: TGTGCCAGCAGCCAAGAACTTGGGACTAGAGATACGCAGTATTTT

clone_size: few
d_call: TRBD2
j_call: TRBJ2-1
v_call: TRBV27
cdr3_aa: CASSPTGTSGRGEQFF
cdr3_nt: TGTGCCAGCAGTCCGACCGGGACTAGCGGGAGAGGCGAGCAGTTCTTC

clone_size: many
d_call: .
j_call: TRBJ1-1
v_call: TRBV12-3/TRBV12-4
cdr3_aa: CASSFSGFAEAFF
cdr3_nt: TGTGCCAGCAGTTTTTCAGGCTTCGCTGAAGCTTTCTTT

clone_size: .
d_call: .
j_call: TRBJ2-7
v_call: TRBV12-3/TRBV12-4
cdr3_aa: CASREGPYEQYF
cdr3_nt: TGTGCCAGCAGGGAGGGGCCCTACGAGCAGTACTTC

clone_size: few
d_call: TRBD1
j_call: TRBJ2-7
v_call: TRBV7-2
cdr3_aa: CASSDRGRGSYEQYF
cdr3_nt: TGTGCCAGCAGCGACAGGGGGCGGGGGTCCTACGAGCAGTACTTC

clone_size: many
d_call: .
j_call: TRBJ1-1
v_call: TRBV5-1
cdr3_aa: CASSLGGNTEAFF
cdr3_nt: TGTGCCAGCAGCTTAGGCGGGAACACTGAAGCTTTCTTT

clone_size: many
d_call: .
j_call: TRBJ2-7
v_call: TRBV7-2
cdr3_aa: CASSLKGGGGAYEQYF
cdr3_nt: TGTGCCAGCAGCTTAAAAGGGGGTGGCGGCGCCTACGAGCAGTACTTC

clone_size: many
d_call: TRBD1
j_call: TRBJ2-2
v_call: TRBV9
cdr3_aa: CASSEGDRGDTGELFF
cdr3_nt: TGTGCCAGCAGCGAGGGGGACAGGGGTGATACCGGGGAGCTGTTTTTT

clone_size: .
d_call: TRBD1
j_call: TRBJ1-2
v_call: TRBV20-1
cdr3_aa: CSARIAGTVYGYTF
cdr3_nt: TGCAGTGCTCGAATCGCCGGGACAGTCTATGGCTACACCTTC

clone_size: .
d_call: TRBD1
j_call: TRBJ2-7
v_call: TRBV18
cdr3_aa: CASKPGQGTYEQYF
cdr3_nt: TGTGCCAGCAAGCCGGGACAGGGAACCTACGAGCAGTACTTC